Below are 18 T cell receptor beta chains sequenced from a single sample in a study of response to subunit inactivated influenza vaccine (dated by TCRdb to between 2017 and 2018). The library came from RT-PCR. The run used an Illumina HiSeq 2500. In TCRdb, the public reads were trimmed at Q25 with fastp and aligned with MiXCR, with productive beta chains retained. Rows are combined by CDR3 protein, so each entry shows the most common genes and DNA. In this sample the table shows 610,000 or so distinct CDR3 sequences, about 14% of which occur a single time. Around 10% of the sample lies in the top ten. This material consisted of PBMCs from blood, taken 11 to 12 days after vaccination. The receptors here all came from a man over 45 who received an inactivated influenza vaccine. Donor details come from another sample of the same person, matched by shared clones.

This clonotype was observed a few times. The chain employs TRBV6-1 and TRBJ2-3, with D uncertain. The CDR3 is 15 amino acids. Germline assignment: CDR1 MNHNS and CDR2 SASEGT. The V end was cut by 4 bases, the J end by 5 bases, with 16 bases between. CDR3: CASSAKAVKLDTQYF. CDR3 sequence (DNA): TGTGCCAGCAGTGCAAAAGCCGTGAAGCTAGATACGCAGTATTTT.

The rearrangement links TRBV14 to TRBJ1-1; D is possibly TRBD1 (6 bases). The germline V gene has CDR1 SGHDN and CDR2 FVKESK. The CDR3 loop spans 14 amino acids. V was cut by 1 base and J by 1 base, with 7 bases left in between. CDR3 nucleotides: TGTGCCAGCAGCCAAGGAGGGGGGAACACTGAAGCTTTCTTT. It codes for CASSQGGGNTEAFF.

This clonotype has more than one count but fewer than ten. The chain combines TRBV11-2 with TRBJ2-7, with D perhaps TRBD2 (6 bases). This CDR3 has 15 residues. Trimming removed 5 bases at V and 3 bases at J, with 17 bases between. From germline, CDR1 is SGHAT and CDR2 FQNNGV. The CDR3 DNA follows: TGTGCCAGCAGCCCCTCCGGCGGGGTCCACTACGAGCAGTACTTC. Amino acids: CASSPSGGVHYEQYF.

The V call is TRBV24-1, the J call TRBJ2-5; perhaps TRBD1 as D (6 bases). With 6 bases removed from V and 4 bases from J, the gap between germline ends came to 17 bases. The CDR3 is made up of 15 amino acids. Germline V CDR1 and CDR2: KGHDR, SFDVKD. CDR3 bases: TGTGCCACCAGTACCTCCAAAGGGGGAAGAGAGACCCAGTACTTC. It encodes CATSTSKGGRETQYF.

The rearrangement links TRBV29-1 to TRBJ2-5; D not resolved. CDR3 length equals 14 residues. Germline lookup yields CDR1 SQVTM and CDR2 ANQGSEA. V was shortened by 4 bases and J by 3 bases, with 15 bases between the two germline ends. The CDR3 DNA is TGCAGCGTTGTAACAGATAAGAGCAAAGAGACCCAGTACTTC. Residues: CSVVTDKSKETQYF.

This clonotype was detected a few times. The CDR3: CASSLNVGLATPGELFF. In nucleotides, the CDR3 is TGTGCCAGCAGCTTGAACGTAGGACTAGCAACGCCCGGGGAGCTGTTTTTT. The J gene is TRBJ2-2, the V gene TRBV5-5; TRBD2 agrees at 8 bases. The length of the CDR3 is 17 residues. V lost 1 base to trimming and J lost 6 bases; unmatched junction nucleotides: 11. In germline, CDR1 is SGHKS, CDR2 YYEKEE (reference sequence).

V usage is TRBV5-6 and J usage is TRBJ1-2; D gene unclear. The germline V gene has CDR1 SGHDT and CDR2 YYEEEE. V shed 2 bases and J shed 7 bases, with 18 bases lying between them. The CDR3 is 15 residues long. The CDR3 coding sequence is TGTGCCAGCAGCTTACGGACCACGCCGGGGAGTGGCTACACCTTC. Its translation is CASSLRTTPGSGYTF.

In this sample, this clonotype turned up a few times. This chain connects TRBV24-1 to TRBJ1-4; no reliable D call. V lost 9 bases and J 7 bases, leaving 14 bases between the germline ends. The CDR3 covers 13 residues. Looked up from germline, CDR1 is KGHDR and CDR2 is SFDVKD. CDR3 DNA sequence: TGTGCCACCTCCGGGCCCCGGAGTGAAAAACTGTTTTTT. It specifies CATSGPRSEKLFF.

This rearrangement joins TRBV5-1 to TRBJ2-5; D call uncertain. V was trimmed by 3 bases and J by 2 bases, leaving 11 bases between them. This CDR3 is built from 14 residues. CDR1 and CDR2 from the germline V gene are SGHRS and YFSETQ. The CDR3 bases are TGCGCCAGCAGCTCCCTCAGCTTACAAGAGACCCAGTACTTC. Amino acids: CASSSLSLQETQYF.

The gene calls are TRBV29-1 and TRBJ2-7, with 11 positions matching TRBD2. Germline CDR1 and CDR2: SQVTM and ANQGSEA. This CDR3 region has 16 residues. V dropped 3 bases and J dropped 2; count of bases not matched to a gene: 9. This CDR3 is CSVDLRGTSGTYEQYF. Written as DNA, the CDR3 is TGCAGCGTTGATCTCAGAGGGACTAGCGGCACCTACGAGCAGTACTTC.

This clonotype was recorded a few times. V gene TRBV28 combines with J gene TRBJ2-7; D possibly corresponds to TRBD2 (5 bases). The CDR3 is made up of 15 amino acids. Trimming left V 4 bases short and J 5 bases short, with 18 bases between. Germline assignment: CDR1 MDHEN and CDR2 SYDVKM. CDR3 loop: CASSSRGSMWHEQYF. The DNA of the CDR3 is TGTGCCAGCAGTTCAAGAGGGTCGATGTGGCACGAGCAGTACTTC.

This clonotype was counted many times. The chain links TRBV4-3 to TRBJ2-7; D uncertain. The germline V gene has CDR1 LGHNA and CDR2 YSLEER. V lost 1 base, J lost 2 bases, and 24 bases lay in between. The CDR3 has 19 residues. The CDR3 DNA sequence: TGCGCCAGCAGCCAAGGCCTCCCTAGTCCGGCGGCCCAACCCTACGAGCAGTACTTC. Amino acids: CASSQGLPSPAAQPYEQYF.

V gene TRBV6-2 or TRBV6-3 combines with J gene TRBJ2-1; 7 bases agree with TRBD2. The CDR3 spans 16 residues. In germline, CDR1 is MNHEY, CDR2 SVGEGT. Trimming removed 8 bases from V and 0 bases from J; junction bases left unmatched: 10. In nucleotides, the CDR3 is TGTGCCAGCGACAGCCGCGGGGGTCGCTCCTACAATGAGCAGTTCTTC. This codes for CASDSRGGRSYNEQFF.

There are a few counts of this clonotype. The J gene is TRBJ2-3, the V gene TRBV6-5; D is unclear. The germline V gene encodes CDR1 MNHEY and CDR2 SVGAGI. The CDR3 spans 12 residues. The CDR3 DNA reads TGTGCGGCGTCAGATAACACAGATACGCAGTATTTT. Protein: CAASDNTDTQYF.

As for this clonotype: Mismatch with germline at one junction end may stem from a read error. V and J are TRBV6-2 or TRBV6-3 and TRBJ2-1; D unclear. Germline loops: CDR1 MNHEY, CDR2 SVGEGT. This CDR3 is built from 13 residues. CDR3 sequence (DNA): TGTGCCAGCAGTAACTCACTTAACAATGAGCAGTTCTTC. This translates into CASSNSLNNEQFF.

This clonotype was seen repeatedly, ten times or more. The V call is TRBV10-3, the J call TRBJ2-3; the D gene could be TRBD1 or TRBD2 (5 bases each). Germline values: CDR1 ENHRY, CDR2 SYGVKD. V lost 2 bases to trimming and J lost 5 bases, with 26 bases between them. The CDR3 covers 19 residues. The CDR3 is CAISENQGLALREEDTQYF. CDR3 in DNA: TGTGCCATCAGTGAGAACCAGGGTCTAGCCCTAAGAGAGGAAGATACGCAGTATTTT.

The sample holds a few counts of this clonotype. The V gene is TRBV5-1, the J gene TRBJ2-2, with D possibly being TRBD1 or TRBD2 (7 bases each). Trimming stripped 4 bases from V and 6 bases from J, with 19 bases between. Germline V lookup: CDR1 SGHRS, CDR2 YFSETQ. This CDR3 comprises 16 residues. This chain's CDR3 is CASSDRGGGIAGELFF. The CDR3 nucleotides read TGCGCCAGCAGCGACCGGGGAGGGGGCATCGCCGGGGAGCTGTTTTTT.

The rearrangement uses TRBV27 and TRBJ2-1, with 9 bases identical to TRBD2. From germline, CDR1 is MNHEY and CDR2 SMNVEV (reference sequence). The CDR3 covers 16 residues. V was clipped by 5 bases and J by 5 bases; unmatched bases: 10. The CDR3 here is CASSPLAGVRNNEQFF. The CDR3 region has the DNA TGTGCCAGCAGTCCTTTAGCGGGGGTGCGGAACAATGAGCAGTTCTTC.